This TCR beta chain was retrieved from a study of Ad26.COV2.S vaccination and SARS-CoV-2 variants. Overall study results and limits: Spike-specific TCR breadth was greater in vaccine than placebo recipients.

Assay: immunoSEQ multiplex PCR; the TCRdb copy retains only in-frame clones and omits some. The sample contains about 370,000 clones, 80% to 90% of which appear only once. Treatment of the sample: around 19 received Ad26.COV2.S at low or high dose, single or two shots; 5 received placebo; per-sample allocation not given. Vaccine and placebo recipients were sampled on day 63 after the first injection. An Ad26 vector was used to express Wuhan-strain SARS-CoV-2 spike as the vaccine. CDR1 is SQVTM, CDR2 ANQGSEA, per germline. The V and J ends lost 4 bases and 9 bases, in that order; junction bases with no gene match: 4. The CDR3 length is 12 residues. In regard to this clone: Its specificity is not known.

The receptor was derived from a person between 18 and 59 years old who received the Ad26.COV2.S COVID-19 vaccine or a placebo. Sequenced material: peripheral blood, taken in a trial of Ad26.COV2.S vaccine versus placebo. The chain combines TRBV29-1 with TRBJ2-1, with TRBD1 matching 9 bases. CDR3 nucleotides: TGCAGCGTTGTACAGGGGGCATTTGAGCAGTTCTTC. This sequence encodes CSVVQGAFEQFF.